This T cell receptor beta chain was captured by sequencing in a study of low-dose radiotherapy and immunotherapy resistance in tumors. Overall study context: Oral administration of aspirin 300 mg daily occurred for four cycles, commencing at cycle 1 day 1.

Time point specified: before trial treatment. Patients eligible had advanced solid tumors without tumor-infiltrating lymphocytes. Alpha and beta chains were covered, as first-strand cDNA relied on TRAV- and TRBV-specific primers. PCR amplification of the TCRs was performed with Phusion for 20 PCR cycles, and it relied on a constant-region primer together with a V-primer adapter. Each CDR3 protein gets one entry after TCRdb re-called the reads with MiXCR. The sample yields tens of thousands of distinct CDR3 sequences, 9.4% seen once. This clonotype was picked up many times. The junction departs from the called germline gene at one end, perhaps through a read error. Sequenced material: PBMCs, taken before treatment. The receptor comes from a male donor with prostate cancer.

CDR3 sequence (DNA): TGTGCCAGCAGCCTAGCGGGCCCCTACGAGCAGTACTTC. Translated, it gives CASSLAGPYEQYF. The chain employs TRBV7-8 and TRBJ2-7; 8 nucleotides match TRBD2. The CDR3 spans 13 residues. Germline loops: CDR1 SGHVS, CDR2 FQNEAQ. Drawing the rest from reference TRBV7-8 and TRBJ2-7, the complete variable domain is GAGVSQSPRYKVAKRGQDVALRCDPISGHVSLFWYQQALGQGPEFLTYFQNEAQLDKSGLPSDRFFAERPEGSVSTLKIQRTQQEDSAVYLCASSLAGPYEQYFGPGTRLTVT.